A selection of T cell receptor beta chains follows, all from one sample in a study of T cell responses to AZD1222 COVID-19 vaccine. Data came from immunoSEQ multiplex PCR; TCRdb stores just in-frame clones and leaves some out. The sample includes 100,000 to 150,000 clones, roughly nine tenths of them seen just once. This material consisted of peripheral blood, taken on day 0 of AZD1222 vaccination. These TCRs come from an adult in good health. Each CDR3 is given with its conserved first and last residue. Fields, in order: clone size, J gene, D gene, V gene, CDR3 DNA, CDR3 protein. The D gene is left open where the match is weak. Part of the rows lack a size; the others show once, few, many or a class for expanded clones.

clone_size: .
j_call: TRBJ1-5
d_call: .
v_call: TRBV4-3
cdr3_nt: TGCGCCAGCAGCCAAGAAACAGGGCGGAATCAGCCCCAGCATTTT
cdr3_aa: CASSQETGRNQPQHF

clone_size: .
j_call: TRBJ1-3
d_call: .
v_call: TRBV28
cdr3_nt: TGTGCCAGCAGCCGCGACAGGTTAGCTTTCTCTGGAAACACCATATATTTT
cdr3_aa: CASSRDRLAFSGNTIYF

clone_size: .
j_call: TRBJ1-1
d_call: TRBD1
v_call: TRBV3-1/TRBV3-2
cdr3_nt: TGTGCCAGCAGCCAGTTACAGGGACAGGAAGCTTTCTTT
cdr3_aa: CASSQLQGQEAFF

clone_size: .
j_call: TRBJ2-1
d_call: .
v_call: TRBV4-3
cdr3_nt: TGCGCCAGCAGCCCCCTAAGAGGGAACAGCTACAATGAGCAGTTCTTC
cdr3_aa: CASSPLRGNSYNEQFF

clone_size: .
j_call: TRBJ1-1
d_call: .
v_call: TRBV4-3
cdr3_nt: TGCGCCAGCAGCCAAGATGTAAGGTCTGCAGGCGGGAACACTGAAGCTTTCTTT
cdr3_aa: CASSQDVRSAGGNTEAFF

clone_size: .
j_call: TRBJ2-5
d_call: .
v_call: TRBV18
cdr3_nt: TGTGCCAGCGCCTTGACTAGTAGAGAGACCCAGTACTTC
cdr3_aa: CASALTSRETQYF

clone_size: .
j_call: TRBJ1-3
d_call: .
v_call: TRBV11-2
cdr3_nt: TGTGCCAGCAGCTTGGCGGTGGTCGGTTCTGGAAACACCATATATTTT
cdr3_aa: CASSLAVVGSGNTIYF

clone_size: .
j_call: TRBJ2-7
d_call: .
v_call: TRBV11-2
cdr3_nt: TGTGCCAGCAGCTCCCTGAGAGGAATCGAGCAGTACTTC
cdr3_aa: CASSSLRGIEQYF

clone_size: .
j_call: TRBJ2-1
d_call: .
v_call: TRBV5-1
cdr3_nt: TGCGCCAGCAGCTTGGACAGTTACAATGAGCAGTTCTTC
cdr3_aa: CASSLDSYNEQFF

clone_size: .
j_call: TRBJ2-1
d_call: .
v_call: TRBV27
cdr3_nt: TGTGCCAGCAGTCCCCAGGGTGACTACAATGAGCAGTTCTTC
cdr3_aa: CASSPQGDYNEQFF

clone_size: .
j_call: TRBJ2-5
d_call: .
v_call: TRBV14
cdr3_nt: TGTGCCAGCAGCCCAAAAGAGGAGGAGACCATAGAGACCCAGTACTTC
cdr3_aa: CASSPKEEETIETQYF

clone_size: once
j_call: TRBJ2-7
d_call: TRBD2
v_call: TRBV28
cdr3_nt: TGTGCCAGCAGTTTAGTGGGTACTAGCGGGGTCTACGAGCAGTACTTC
cdr3_aa: CASSLVGTSGVYEQYF

clone_size: few
j_call: TRBJ2-2
d_call: .
v_call: TRBV25-1
cdr3_nt: TGTGCCAGCAGTGAACGGGGGCGGGACACCGGGGAGCTGTTTTTT
cdr3_aa: CASSERGRDTGELFF

clone_size: .
j_call: TRBJ2-1
d_call: .
v_call: TRBV4-3
cdr3_nt: TGCGCCAGCAGCCAGGCCCCCGCCAATGAGCAGTTCTTC
cdr3_aa: CASSQAPANEQFF

clone_size: .
j_call: TRBJ1-1
d_call: .
v_call: TRBV5-1
cdr3_nt: TGCGCCAGCAGCTTGGGCCCTACTAACACTGAAGCTTTCTTT
cdr3_aa: CASSLGPTNTEAFF

clone_size: .
j_call: TRBJ2-7
d_call: TRBD1
v_call: TRBV6-6
cdr3_nt: TGTGCCAGCAGTAGGACAGGGGGCCCACCATCCTACGAGCAGTACTTC
cdr3_aa: CASSRTGGPPSYEQYF

clone_size: .
j_call: TRBJ2-5
d_call: TRBD2
v_call: TRBV28
cdr3_nt: TGTGCCAGTAGCAGCGGGGGACCGTACCAAGAGACCCAGTACTTC
cdr3_aa: CASSSGGPYQETQYF

clone_size: few
j_call: TRBJ1-5
d_call: TRBD1
v_call: TRBV29-1
cdr3_nt: TGCAGCGCGGCGGACAGGGCCGGCAATCAGCCCCAGCATTTT
cdr3_aa: CSAADRAGNQPQHF

clone_size: .
j_call: TRBJ1-4
d_call: TRBD1
v_call: TRBV15
cdr3_nt: TGTGCCACCAGCAGAGTGCCGGGACAGAGACATTCAACTAATGAAAAACTGTTTTTT
cdr3_aa: CATSRVPGQRHSTNEKLFF

clone_size: .
j_call: TRBJ2-7
d_call: .
v_call: TRBV6-2/TRBV6-3
cdr3_nt: TGTGCCAGCAGTCGCGACAGCTACGAGCAGTACTTC
cdr3_aa: CASSRDSYEQYF

clone_size: .
j_call: TRBJ1-6
d_call: .
v_call: TRBV5-8
cdr3_nt: TGTGCCAGCAGCTTACTGGCAAATTCACCCCTCCACTTT
cdr3_aa: CASSLLANSPLHF

clone_size: .
j_call: TRBJ1-1
d_call: .
v_call: TRBV6-2/TRBV6-3
cdr3_nt: TGTGCCAGCAGCAACCACGGTCAAGGGGACACTGAAGCTTTCTTT
cdr3_aa: CASSNHGQGDTEAFF

clone_size: .
j_call: TRBJ1-5
d_call: TRBD1
v_call: TRBV7-2
cdr3_nt: TGTGCCACAGGGACAGACTCCCTTAGTGGCAATCAGCCCCAGCATTTT
cdr3_aa: CATGTDSLSGNQPQHF

clone_size: .
j_call: TRBJ2-1
d_call: TRBD2
v_call: TRBV5-1
cdr3_nt: TGCGCCAGCAGCTCGCAGCCTTCCCTTAGCGGGGGGGCTTCAGGGGCCTACAATGAGCAGTTCTTC
cdr3_aa: CASSSQPSLSGGASGAYNEQFF

clone_size: .
j_call: TRBJ1-6
d_call: TRBD1
v_call: TRBV28
cdr3_nt: TGTGCCAGCAGTCCTGGACAGGGGCGGTCACCCCTCCACTTT
cdr3_aa: CASSPGQGRSPLHF

clone_size: .
j_call: TRBJ1-1
d_call: .
v_call: TRBV11-2
cdr3_nt: TGTGCCAGCAGCTGGAGCGGGACTGAAGCTTTCTTT
cdr3_aa: CASSWSGTEAFF

clone_size: few
j_call: TRBJ1-1
d_call: TRBD1
v_call: TRBV11-2
cdr3_nt: TGTGCCAGCAGCCCCAGGGACAGGGTTCCCGGAAACACTGAAGCTTTCTTT
cdr3_aa: CASSPRDRVPGNTEAFF

clone_size: .
j_call: TRBJ2-5
d_call: TRBD2
v_call: TRBV10-1
cdr3_nt: TGCGCCAGCAGTGAGCTCGGGAGGCAAGAGACCCAGTACTTC
cdr3_aa: CASSELGRQETQYF

clone_size: .
j_call: TRBJ2-2
d_call: TRBD1
v_call: TRBV28
cdr3_nt: TGTGCCAGCAGTTCTCCTGGACAGGGGTGGTCCGGGGAGCTGTTTTTT
cdr3_aa: CASSSPGQGWSGELFF

clone_size: .
j_call: TRBJ1-2
d_call: .
v_call: TRBV5-4
cdr3_nt: TGTGCCAGCAGCCCCGGACATTCGCTGACCAACTATGGCTACACCTTC
cdr3_aa: CASSPGHSLTNYGYTF

clone_size: .
j_call: TRBJ1-1
d_call: .
v_call: TRBV12-3/TRBV12-4
cdr3_nt: TGTGCCAGCCTCCCATACATGAACACTGAAGCTTTCTTT
cdr3_aa: CASLPYMNTEAFF

clone_size: many
j_call: TRBJ2-7
d_call: .
v_call: TRBV29-1
cdr3_nt: TGCAGCGTGGTGGACAAGACCTACGAGCAGTACTTC
cdr3_aa: CSVVDKTYEQYF

clone_size: .
j_call: TRBJ2-7
d_call: TRBD1
v_call: TRBV5-6
cdr3_nt: TGTGCCAGCAGCCCACCCGGGACAGGGGCCTACGAGCAGTACTTC
cdr3_aa: CASSPPGTGAYEQYF

clone_size: .
j_call: TRBJ1-4
d_call: .
v_call: TRBV9
cdr3_nt: TGTGCCAGCAGCGTTCACGGGATGGGAGGAAAACTGTTTTTT
cdr3_aa: CASSVHGMGGKLFF

clone_size: .
j_call: TRBJ1-4
d_call: .
v_call: TRBV6-2/TRBV6-3
cdr3_nt: TGTGCCAGCAGTTACTTCGCAGGGATCGATGAAAAACTGTTTTTT
cdr3_aa: CASSYFAGIDEKLFF

clone_size: .
j_call: TRBJ2-1
d_call: TRBD2
v_call: TRBV2
cdr3_nt: TGTGCCAGCAGATCACTAGCGGGGGCCGCAAACAATGAGCAGTTCTTC
cdr3_aa: CASRSLAGAANNEQFF

clone_size: .
j_call: TRBJ1-1
d_call: .
v_call: TRBV19
cdr3_nt: TGTGCCAGTAGTATAGATCTTTGGCGGATGTGGACTGAAGCTTTCTTT
cdr3_aa: CASSIDLWRMWTEAFF

clone_size: .
j_call: TRBJ1-6
d_call: .
v_call: TRBV11-2
cdr3_nt: TGTGCCAGCGCTTGGGGGGCGAAGGATTCACCCCTCCACTTT
cdr3_aa: CASAWGAKDSPLHF

clone_size: once
j_call: TRBJ1-1
d_call: .
v_call: TRBV19
cdr3_nt: TGTGCCAGTAGTACACGCTCGGACGGTAGTGAAGCTTTCTTT
cdr3_aa: CASSTRSDGSEAFF

clone_size: .
j_call: TRBJ2-7
d_call: .
v_call: TRBV2
cdr3_nt: TGTGCCAGCAGGGACGAGCAGGGTGCTTCCTACGAGCAGTACTTC
cdr3_aa: CASRDEQGASYEQYF

clone_size: .
j_call: TRBJ1-2
d_call: TRBD1
v_call: TRBV5-6
cdr3_nt: TGTGCCAGCAGCCCGGACAGGGGAACGGGCTACACCTTC
cdr3_aa: CASSPDRGTGYTF

clone_size: .
j_call: TRBJ2-6
d_call: TRBD1
v_call: TRBV6-6
cdr3_nt: TGTGCCAGCAGTCCTACCGGGACAGGGACTGGGGCCAACGTCCTGACTTTC
cdr3_aa: CASSPTGTGTGANVLTF

clone_size: .
j_call: TRBJ2-7
d_call: TRBD1
v_call: TRBV30
cdr3_nt: TGTGCCTGGAGTGGACAGGGGGCTTCCGAGCAGTACTTC
cdr3_aa: CAWSGQGASEQYF

clone_size: once
j_call: TRBJ2-1
d_call: TRBD2
v_call: TRBV10-3
cdr3_nt: TGTGCCATCAGTCCCCTTCGGGGGGCTAGCGGGGGTAGCACAAATGAGCAGTTCTTC
cdr3_aa: CAISPLRGASGGSTNEQFF

clone_size: .
j_call: TRBJ2-1
d_call: .
v_call: TRBV5-1
cdr3_nt: TGCGCCAGCAGCTTGGGGTCCGGGACCGTAATTTCAGGGGAGCAGTTCTTC
cdr3_aa: CASSLGSGTVISGEQFF

clone_size: .
j_call: TRBJ2-5
d_call: .
v_call: TRBV4-1
cdr3_nt: TGCGCCAGCAGTCTACAGGCGGACAGTTACGAGACCCAGTACTTC
cdr3_aa: CASSLQADSYETQYF

clone_size: .
j_call: TRBJ2-5
d_call: .
v_call: TRBV3-1/TRBV3-2
cdr3_nt: TGTGCCAGCAGCCAAGATAGTTCAGGGTGGGACGGACAGTACTTC
cdr3_aa: CASSQDSSGWDGQYF

clone_size: .
j_call: TRBJ2-5
d_call: .
v_call: TRBV30
cdr3_nt: TGTGCCTGGAGTTTTTCCAGGGAATTGGAGACCCAGTACTTC
cdr3_aa: CAWSFSRELETQYF

clone_size: medium-sized
j_call: TRBJ1-2
d_call: .
v_call: TRBV4-2
cdr3_nt: TGTGCCAGCAGCCATGACTATGGCTACACCTTC
cdr3_aa: CASSHDYGYTF

clone_size: .
j_call: TRBJ2-1
d_call: TRBD1
v_call: TRBV24-1
cdr3_nt: TGTGCCACCAGTGATCCAACAGGGGGCTCCTACAATGAGCAGTTCTTC
cdr3_aa: CATSDPTGGSYNEQFF

clone_size: .
j_call: TRBJ1-1
d_call: .
v_call: TRBV11-3
cdr3_nt: TGTGCCAGCAGCTTTGGGGCGAACACTGAAGCTTTCTTT
cdr3_aa: CASSFGANTEAFF

clone_size: .
j_call: TRBJ2-7
d_call: .
v_call: TRBV7-2
cdr3_nt: TGTGCCAGCAGCCTTAACTCCTACGAGCAGTACTTC
cdr3_aa: CASSLNSYEQYF

clone_size: .
j_call: TRBJ1-2
d_call: .
v_call: TRBV28
cdr3_nt: TGTGCCAGCATCGGGAGTCCCTATGGCTACACCTTC
cdr3_aa: CASIGSPYGYTF

clone_size: .
j_call: TRBJ1-5
d_call: TRBD1
v_call: TRBV18
cdr3_nt: TGTGCCAGCTCACCAGGGACAGACCAGCCCCAGCATTTT
cdr3_aa: CASSPGTDQPQHF

clone_size: .
j_call: TRBJ2-3
d_call: TRBD2
v_call: TRBV9
cdr3_nt: TGTGCCAGCAGCTCCGGACTAGCGACAGATACGCAGTATTTT
cdr3_aa: CASSSGLATDTQYF